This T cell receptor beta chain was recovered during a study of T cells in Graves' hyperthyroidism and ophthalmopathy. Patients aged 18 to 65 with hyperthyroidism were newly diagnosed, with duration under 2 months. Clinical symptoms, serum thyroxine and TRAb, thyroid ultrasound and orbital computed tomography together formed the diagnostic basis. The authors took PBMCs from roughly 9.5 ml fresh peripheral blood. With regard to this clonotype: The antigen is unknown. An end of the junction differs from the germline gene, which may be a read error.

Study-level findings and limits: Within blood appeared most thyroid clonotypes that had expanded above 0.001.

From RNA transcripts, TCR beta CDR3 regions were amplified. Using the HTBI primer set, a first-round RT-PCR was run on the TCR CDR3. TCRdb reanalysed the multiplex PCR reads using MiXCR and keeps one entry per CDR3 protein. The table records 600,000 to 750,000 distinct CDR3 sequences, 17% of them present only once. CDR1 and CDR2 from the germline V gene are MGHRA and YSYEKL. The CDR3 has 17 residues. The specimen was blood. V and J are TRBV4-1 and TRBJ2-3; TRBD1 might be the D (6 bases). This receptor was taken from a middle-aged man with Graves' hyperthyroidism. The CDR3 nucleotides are TGCGCCAGCAGCCAAGGGGATGTACAGGGAAGCACAGATACGAAGTATTTT. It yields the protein CASSQGDVQGSTDTKYF.